These 9 T cell receptor beta chains were sequenced from one sample in a study of cytomegalovirus exposure and HLA in healthy donors. The PCR employed 60 Vbeta primers together with 13 Jbeta primers. The assay was immunoSEQ multiplex PCR, and TCRdb's table has in-frame clones only and misses some. The table records some 190,000 clones, 87% of them present only once. What was sequenced was PBMCs. The receptors derive from a boy aged 2 to 9 in good health and CMV-seronegative.

This clone was observed once. The chain uses TRBV10-3 and TRBJ2-3, with 7 bases identical to TRBD2. V lost 3 bases, J lost 4 bases, and 10 bases stayed unmatched. The CDR3 runs 16 residues. Germline CDR1 ENHRY, CDR2 SYGVKD. For the CDR3, the DNA is TGTGCCATCAGTGACTCGTCGGCGGGAGTAGCAGATACGCAGTATTTT. The encoded protein is CAISDSSAGVADTQYF.

The rearrangement joins TRBV6-1 to TRBJ1-2; 12 bases match TRBD1. Looked up from germline, CDR1 is MNHNS and CDR2 is SASEGT. CDR3 length: 16 residues. Trimming at V came to 2 bases and at J to 10 bases, leaving 11 bases not matched to a gene. CDR3 residues: CASSEPTGTGGEFYTF. In DNA form, the CDR3 reads TGTGCCAGCAGTGAACCTACCGGGACAGGGGGCGAGTTCTACACCTTC.

This chain links TRBV5-4 with TRBJ1-5, with D perhaps matching TRBD1 (6 bases). Deletions cut 4 bases from V and 3 bases from J, with 11 bases between. The CDR3 contains 14 residues. Germline-derived CDR1 and CDR2 are SGHNT and YYREEE (reference sequence). The CDR3 coding sequence is TGTGCCAGCAGCGATACAGGGCTCAATCAGCCCCAGCATTTT. The encoded protein is CASSDTGLNQPQHF.

This CDR3 is CASSTHRAGSPEAFF. The CDR3 coding sequence is TGTGCCAGCAGTACCCACAGGGCTGGGAGCCCTGAAGCTTTCTTT. The chain joins TRBV6-5 to TRBJ1-1, with a weak D call TRBD1 (6 bases). This CDR3 is 15 amino acids long. CDR1 is MNHEY, CDR2 SVGAGI, per germline. V dropped 5 bases and J dropped 6 bases, with 19 bases sitting between them.

The chain uses TRBV4-1 and TRBJ2-7; 9 bases agree with TRBD1. V was pared by 4 bases and J by 6 bases, with 10 bases of the junction left unmatched. Germline V gives CDR1 MGHRA, CDR2 YSYEKL. The CDR3 runs to 15 residues. CDR3 loop: CASSPWDRAASEQYF. DNA for the CDR3: TGCGCCAGCAGCCCCTGGGACAGGGCCGCCTCCGAGCAGTACTTC.

This clone turned up a few times. The rearrangement uses TRBV6-1 and TRBJ2-7; possible D gene TRBD2, 6 bases. CDR1 and CDR2 (germline): MNHNS, SASEGT. The V and J ends lost 8 bases and 0 bases respectively, with 11 bases between them. The CDR3 sequence is 13 residues long. CDR3 residues: CASRDGSSYEQYF. The CDR3 DNA reads as TGTGCCAGCCGGGACGGGAGCTCCTACGAGCAGTACTTC.

This clone has only one observation. The V call is TRBV28, the J call TRBJ2-1; 13 positions agree with TRBD2. The V gene's germline CDR1 is MDHEN and CDR2 SYDVKM. The CDR3 runs to 16 residues. Unmatched junction bases numbered 4, after V lost 6 bases and J lost 2 bases. The CDR3 spells CASRGGTSGTYNEQFF. DNA of the CDR3: TGTGCCAGCAGGGGTGGGACTAGCGGGACCTACAATGAGCAGTTCTTC.

J is TRBJ1-5 and V is TRBV7-9, with D hard to call. CDR1 and CDR2 (germline): SEHNR, FQNEAQ (reference sequence). The CDR3 covers 14 residues. V lost 2 bases to trimming and J lost 0 bases, with 5 bases between them. CDR3 nucleotides: TGTGCCAGCAGCTTAACTGGTAGCAATCAGCCCCAGCATTTT. Residues: CASSLTGSNQPQHF.

The gene calls are TRBV10-3 and TRBJ2-5, with 9 nucleotides matching TRBD2. Trimming cost V 4 bases and J 4 bases; bases outside gene matches: 13. The germline V gene encodes CDR1 ENHRY and CDR2 SYGVKD. The CDR3 totals 17 residues. The CDR3 DNA sequence: TGTGCCATCAGTGGTGGGCCGGGAGCGGGAGGCGGAGAGACCCAGTACTTC. Its translation: CAISGGPGAGGGETQYF.